This T cell receptor (beta chain) was identified in a study of CD8 T cells in Susac syndrome (dated by TCRdb to the late 2010s). Broadly, across the study: Repertoire sequencing was used to test whether CD8+ T cell activation and differentiation in Susac syndrome was antigen driven.

On this clonotype itself: Its antigen is still unknown. The sample holds no much larger clone one base away, and base qualities are not on file.

RNA was extracted with the RNeasy kit and roughly 0.5 to 1 ug was reverse transcribed using random hexamers. TCR beta CDR3 regions were amplified with the immunoSEQ multiplex PCR assay covering 54 Vbeta and 13 Jbeta segments. Bias from PCR amplification was corrected by using a synthetic template baseline for primer optimization and for computational correction. The paper's data handling went like this. Reads were annotated to V, D and J genes according to IMGT and were analyzed with immunoSEQ Analyzer, with only productive sequences retained. Clonality was computed as one minus Shannon entropy normalized by log2 of the number of productive unique sequences. For each patient and control, public and private clones were evaluated among the 100 most prevalent clones. Susac-specific clones were defined as absent from healthy and MS cohorts, 1052 published viral clones and other ImmuneACCESS disease sequences. The public reads were quality trimmed at Q25 with fastp and then assembled into clones with MiXCR by TCRdb, keeping productive beta chains. All rows with the same CDR3 protein become a single entry with the most common DNA and genes. The V and J calls were determined by TCRdb, not by the authors. For this sample there are about 71,000 distinct CDR3 sequences; 96% appear just once. The ten largest clones add up to 0.11% of the sample.

General findings and caveats noted by the study authors: The number of individuals in the TCR sequencing and HLA analysis was recognized as being relatively small.

For this chain, trimming is 1 base at the V end and 4 bases at the J end, and the number of junction bases without a gene match is 12. The CDR3 covers 17 residues, taking in both the cysteine and the phenylalanine. Just the 51-base CDR3 DNA is kept, in frame starting at base 1. CDR1 and CDR2 were assigned from the germline V gene as MGHRA and YSYEKL. Peripheral blood CD8+ and CD4+ T cells from healthy donors, Susac syndrome patients and multiple sclerosis patients were profiled using high-throughput TCR beta sequencing. The multiple sclerosis controls were treatment-naive patients who had stable or active relapsing-remitting disease and met the revised McDonald criteria. CD8+ TEMRA cells were enriched by FACS, while bulk CD8+ and CD4+ T cells were purified by magnetic negative isolation. Blood was collected in EDTA tubes and processed within 24 hours, with PBMCs isolated through density gradient centrifugation. PBMCs intended for TCR sequencing were cryopreserved in liquid nitrogen and thawed later in a water bath at 37 degrees C. The sorted or isolated CD4+, CD8+ and CD8+ TEMRA cells had a purity of 90% or higher.

Sequences were obtained from CD4+ T cells from PBMCs. Recombination connected TRBV4-1 to TRBJ2-7, and 8 junctional nucleotides match TRBD2. The TCR originated in a human donor with multiple sclerosis. CDR3 reads: CASSQVHRGGGYYEQYF. In nucleotide form, the sequence is TGCGCCAGCAGCCAAGTTCACCGGGGGGGAGGATATTACGAGCAGTACTTC.